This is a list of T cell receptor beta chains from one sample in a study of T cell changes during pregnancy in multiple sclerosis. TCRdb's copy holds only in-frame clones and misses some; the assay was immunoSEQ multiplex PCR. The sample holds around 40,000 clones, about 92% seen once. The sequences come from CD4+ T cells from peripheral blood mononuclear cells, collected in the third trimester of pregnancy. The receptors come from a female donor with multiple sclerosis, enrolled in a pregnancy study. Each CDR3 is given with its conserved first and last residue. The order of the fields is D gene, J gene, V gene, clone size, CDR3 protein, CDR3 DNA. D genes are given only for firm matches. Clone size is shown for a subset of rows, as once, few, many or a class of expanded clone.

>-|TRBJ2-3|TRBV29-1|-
CSVEGGRSTDTQYF
TGCAGCGTTGAAGGGGGCAGGAGCACAGATACGCAGTATTTT
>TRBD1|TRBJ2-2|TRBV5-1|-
CASSGGQGATGELFF
TGCGCCAGCAGCGGAGGACAGGGGGCCACCGGGGAGCTGTTTTTT
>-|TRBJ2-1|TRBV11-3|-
CASSLRDTSEQFF
TGTGCCAGCAGCTTACGGGATACGAGTGAGCAGTTCTTC
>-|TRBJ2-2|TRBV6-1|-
CASSEVGKRMAGELFF
TGTGCCAGCAGTGAGGTTGGCAAGAGGATGGCCGGGGAGCTGTTTTTT
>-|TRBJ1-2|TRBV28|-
CASSPSIPQGPYGYTF
TGTGCCAGCAGCCCGTCAATACCTCAGGGGCCCTATGGCTACACCTTC
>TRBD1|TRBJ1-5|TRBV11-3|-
CASSGRDSRFPNQPQHF
TGTGCCAGCAGCGGCCGGGACAGCCGTTTCCCCAATCAGCCCCAGCATTTT
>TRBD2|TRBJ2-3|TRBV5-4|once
CASSAGLATGGTQYF
TGTGCCAGCAGCGCCGGACTAGCGACCGGCGGTACGCAGTATTTT
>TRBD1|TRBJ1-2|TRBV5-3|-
CARSPRDRSNGYTF
TGTGCCAGAAGCCCCCGGGACAGATCAAATGGCTACACCTTC
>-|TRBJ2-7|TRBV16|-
CASSPPGSFFYEQYF
TGTGCCAGCAGCCCCCCGGGAAGTTTTTTCTACGAGCAGTACTTC
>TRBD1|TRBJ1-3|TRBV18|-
CASSPQEGAGNTIYF
TGTGCCAGCTCACCACAAGAGGGGGCCGGAAACACCATATATTTT
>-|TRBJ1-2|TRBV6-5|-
CASSYGGEVVYGYTF
TGTGCCAGCAGTTACGGCGGGGAAGTGGTCTATGGCTACACCTTC
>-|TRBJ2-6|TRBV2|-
CASNGGSGANVLTF
TGTGCCAGCAATGGCGGCTCTGGGGCCAACGTCCTGACTTTC
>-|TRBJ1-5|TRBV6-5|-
CASLKRTASNQPQHF
TGTGCCAGCCTCAAAAGGACAGCAAGCAATCAGCCCCAGCATTTT
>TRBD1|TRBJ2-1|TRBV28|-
CASRQGLSYNEQFF
TGTGCCAGCAGACAGGGGCTCTCCTACAATGAGCAGTTCTTC
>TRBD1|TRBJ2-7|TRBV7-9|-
CASSRPGQGAGEQYF
TGTGCCAGCAGCCGACCGGGACAGGGGGCTGGGGAGCAGTACTTC
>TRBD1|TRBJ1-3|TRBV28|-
CASSRGTGAGNTIYF
TGTGCCAGCAGCCGAGGGACAGGGGCTGGAAACACCATATATTTT
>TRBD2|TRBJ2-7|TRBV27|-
CASSPRLAGRVRGYEQYF
TGTGCCAGCAGTCCAAGACTAGCGGGCCGTGTCCGGGGCTACGAGCAGTACTTC
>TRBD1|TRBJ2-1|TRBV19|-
CASSQTGFSVNEQFF
TGTGCCAGTAGCCAGACAGGGTTTTCGGTGAATGAGCAGTTCTTC
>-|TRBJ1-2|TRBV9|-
CASSVGPREDYTF
TGTGCCAGCAGCGTGGGGCCCAGGGAGGACTACACCTTC
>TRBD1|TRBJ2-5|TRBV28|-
CASSFLDRGPSVGWETQYF
TGTGCCAGCAGTTTTTTGGACAGGGGTCCCTCGGTGGGGTGGGAGACCCAGTACTTC
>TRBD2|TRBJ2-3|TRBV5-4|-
CASSRWGGTGTDTQYF
TGTGCCAGCAGCCGATGGGGGGGGACGGGCACAGATACGCAGTATTTT
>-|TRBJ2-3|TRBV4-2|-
CASSQDIGGDTQYF
TGTGCCAGCAGCCAAGATATAGGAGGAGATACGCAGTATTTT
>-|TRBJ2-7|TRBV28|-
CASRDRTSSYEQYF
TGTGCCAGTCGGGACAGGACTAGCTCCTACGAGCAGTACTTC
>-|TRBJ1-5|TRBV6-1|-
CASSEGTMWNQPQHF
TGTGCCAGCAGTGAAGGGACTATGTGGAATCAGCCCCAGCATTTT
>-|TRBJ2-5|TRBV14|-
CASSLAPQSETQYF
TGTGCCAGCAGCCTGGCCCCCCAATCGGAGACCCAGTACTTC
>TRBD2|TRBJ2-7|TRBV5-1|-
CASSLGGLAGGEQYF
TGCGCCAGCAGCTTGGGGGGACTAGCGGGAGGAGAGCAGTACTTC
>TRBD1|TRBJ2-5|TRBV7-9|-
CASSVDRGKVETQYF
TGTGCCAGCAGCGTGGACAGGGGGAAAGTAGAGACCCAGTACTTC
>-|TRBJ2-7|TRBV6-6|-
CASRTSGSPSYEQYF
TGTGCCAGCAGAACCTCAGGGTCCCCTTCATACGAGCAGTACTTC
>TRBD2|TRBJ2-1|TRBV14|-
CASSLETSGRSNEQFF
TGTGCCAGCAGCCTTGAGACTAGCGGGAGAAGCAATGAGCAGTTCTTC
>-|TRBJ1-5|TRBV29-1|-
CSVVVAAGQPQHF
TGCAGCGTTGTAGTGGCGGCCGGACAGCCCCAGCATTTT
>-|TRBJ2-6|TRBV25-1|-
CASSVWLSGANVLTF
TGTGCCAGCAGTGTCTGGCTTTCTGGGGCCAACGTCCTGACTTTC
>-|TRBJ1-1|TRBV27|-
CASRRGGGMNTEAFF
TGTGCCAGCAGGAGAGGGGGTGGGATGAACACTGAAGCTTTCTTT
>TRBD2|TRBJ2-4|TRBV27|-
CASSLAASGRGADIQYF
TGTGCCAGCAGTTTAGCGGCTAGCGGGAGGGGGGCGGACATTCAGTACTTC
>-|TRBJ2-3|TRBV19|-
CASSIPGEGTDTQYF
TGTGCCAGTAGTATCCCTGGCGAGGGCACAGATACGCAGTATTTT
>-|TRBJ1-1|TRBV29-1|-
CSVGVTVNTEAFF
TGCAGCGTTGGGGTGACAGTGAACACTGAAGCTTTCTTT
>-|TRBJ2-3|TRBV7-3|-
CASSPGRSGTDTQYF
TGTGCCAGCAGCCCTGGTAGGAGCGGCACAGATACGCAGTATTTT
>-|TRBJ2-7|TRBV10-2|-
CASSQGYEQYF
TGCGCCAGCAGCCAGGGGTACGAGCAGTACTTC
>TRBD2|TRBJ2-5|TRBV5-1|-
CASSLGTSDETQYF
TGCGCCAGCAGCTTAGGGACTAGCGATGAGACCCAGTACTTC
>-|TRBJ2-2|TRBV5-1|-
CASSLDGGQGTGELFF
TGCGCCAGCAGCTTGGACGGGGGGCAGGGCACCGGGGAGCTGTTTTTT
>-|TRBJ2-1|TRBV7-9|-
CASSPGSYGEQFF
TGTGCCAGCAGCCCAGGGTCTTACGGTGAGCAGTTCTTC
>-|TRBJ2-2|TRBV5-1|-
CASSGQLTGELFF
TGCGCCAGCAGCGGGCAGCTCACCGGGGAGCTGTTTTTT
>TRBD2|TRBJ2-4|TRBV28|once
CASSPLGTSGRSNIQYF
TGTGCCAGCAGCCCTTTAGGGACTAGCGGGAGGTCAAACATTCAGTACTTC
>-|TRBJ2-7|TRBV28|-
CASSSGDKSSYEQYF
TGTGCCAGCAGTTCTGGGGACAAAAGCTCCTACGAGCAGTACTTC
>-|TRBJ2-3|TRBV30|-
CAWGPPTQYF
TGTGCCTGGGGGCCTCCAACGCAGTATTTT
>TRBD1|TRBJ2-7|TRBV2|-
CASSERQGSYEQYF
TGTGCCAGCAGTGAGAGACAGGGTTCCTACGAGCAGTACTTC